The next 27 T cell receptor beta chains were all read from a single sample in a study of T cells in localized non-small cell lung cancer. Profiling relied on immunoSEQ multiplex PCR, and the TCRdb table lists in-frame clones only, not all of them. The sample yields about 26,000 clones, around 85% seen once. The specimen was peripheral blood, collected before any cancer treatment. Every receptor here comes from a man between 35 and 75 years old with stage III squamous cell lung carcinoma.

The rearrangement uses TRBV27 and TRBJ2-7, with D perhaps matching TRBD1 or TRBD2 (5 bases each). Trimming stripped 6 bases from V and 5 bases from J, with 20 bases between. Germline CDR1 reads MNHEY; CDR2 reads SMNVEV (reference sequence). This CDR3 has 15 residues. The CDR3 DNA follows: TGTGCCAGCAGCCCTGATCAGGGACGAGGGGACGAGCAGTACTTC. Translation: CASSPDQGRGDEQYF.

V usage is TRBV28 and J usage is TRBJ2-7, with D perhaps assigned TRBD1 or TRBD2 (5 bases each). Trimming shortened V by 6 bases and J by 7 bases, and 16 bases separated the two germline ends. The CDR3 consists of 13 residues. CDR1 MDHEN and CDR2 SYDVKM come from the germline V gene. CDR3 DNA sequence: TGTGCCAGCAGAAGGGACGGGCTGGGGGAGCAGTACTTC. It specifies CASRRDGLGEQYF.

As DNA, the CDR3 is TGTGCCAGCAGCGTAGGGGGGTTCGATCAGCCCCAGCATTTT. This encodes CASSVGGFDQPQHF. The chain is built from TRBV9 and TRBJ1-5, with a weak D call TRBD1 (5 bases). CDR3 length: 14 amino acids. CDR1 and CDR2 from the germline V gene are SGDLS and YYNGEE. V was trimmed by 0 bases and J by 5 bases, leaving 9 bases between them. Full variable domain (rest looked up from reference TRBV9 and TRBJ1-5): DSGVTQTPKHLITATGQRVTLRCSPRSGDLSVYWYQQSLDQGLQFLIQYYNGEERAKGNILERFSAQQFPDLHSELNLSSLELGDSALYFCASSVGGFDQPQHFGDGTRLSIL.

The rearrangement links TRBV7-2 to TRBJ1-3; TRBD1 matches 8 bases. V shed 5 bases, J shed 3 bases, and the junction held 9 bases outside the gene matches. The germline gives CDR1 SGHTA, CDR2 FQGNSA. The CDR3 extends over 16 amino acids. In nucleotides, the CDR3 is TGTGCCAGCAGCCCTCCGGGACAGGCCTTTGGAAACACCATATATTTT. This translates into CASSPPGQAFGNTIYF.

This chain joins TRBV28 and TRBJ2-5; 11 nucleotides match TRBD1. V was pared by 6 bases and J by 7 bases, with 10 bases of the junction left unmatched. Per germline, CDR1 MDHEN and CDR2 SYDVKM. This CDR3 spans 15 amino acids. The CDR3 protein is CASRGPGQGDGTQYF. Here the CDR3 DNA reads TGTGCCAGCAGAGGCCCGGGACAGGGGGACGGGACCCAGTACTTC.

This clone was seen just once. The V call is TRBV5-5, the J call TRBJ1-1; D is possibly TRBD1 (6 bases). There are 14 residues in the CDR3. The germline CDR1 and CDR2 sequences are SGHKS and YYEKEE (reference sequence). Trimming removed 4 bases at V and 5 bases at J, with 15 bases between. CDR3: CASSDAGGTTEAFF. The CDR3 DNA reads TGTGCCAGCAGCGACGCGGGGGGCACGACTGAAGCTTTCTTT.

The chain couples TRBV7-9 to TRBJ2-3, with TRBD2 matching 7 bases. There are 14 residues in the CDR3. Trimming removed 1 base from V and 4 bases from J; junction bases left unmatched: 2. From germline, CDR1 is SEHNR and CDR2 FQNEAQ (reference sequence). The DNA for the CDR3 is TGTGCCAGCAGCTTAGTCAGCGGGGCAGATACGCAGTATTTT. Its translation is CASSLVSGADTQYF.

In DNA form, the CDR3 reads TGTGCCAGCAGCTTGAGCGGTACGCAGTATTTT. Its protein is CASSLSGTQYF. The gene calls are TRBV5-6 and TRBJ2-3; possible D gene TRBD2, 5 bases. The CDR3 extends over 11 amino acids. Between the trimmed V and J ends, which lost 1 base and 8 bases, there was a span of 5 bases. Per the germline V gene, CDR1 is SGHDT and CDR2 is YYEEEE.

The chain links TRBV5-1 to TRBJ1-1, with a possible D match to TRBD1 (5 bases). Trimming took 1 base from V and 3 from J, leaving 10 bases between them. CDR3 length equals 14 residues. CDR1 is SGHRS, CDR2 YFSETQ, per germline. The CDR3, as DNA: TGCGCCAGCAGCTTGTTAGGGACTGACACTGAAGCTTTCTTT. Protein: CASSLLGTDTEAFF.

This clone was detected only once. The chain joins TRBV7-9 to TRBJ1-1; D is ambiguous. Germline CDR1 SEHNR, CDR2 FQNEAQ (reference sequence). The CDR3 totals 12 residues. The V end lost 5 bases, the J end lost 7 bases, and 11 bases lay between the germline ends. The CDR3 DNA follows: TGTGCCAGCAGCCCAGGACGGGTTGAAGCTTTCTTT. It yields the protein CASSPGRVEAFF.

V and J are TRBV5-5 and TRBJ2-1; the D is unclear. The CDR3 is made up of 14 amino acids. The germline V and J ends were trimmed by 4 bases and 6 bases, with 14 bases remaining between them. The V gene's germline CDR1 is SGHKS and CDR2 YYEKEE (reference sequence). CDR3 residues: CASSLSGPSNEQFF. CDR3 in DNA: TGTGCCAGCAGCCTAAGTGGGCCCAGCAATGAGCAGTTCTTC.

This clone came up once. For the CDR3, the DNA is TGTGCCAGCAGCTTGGCCGGGGGCCGGGGGCCCCAGCATTTT. Translated: CASSLAGGRGPQHF. This chain links TRBV5-4 with TRBJ1-5; D is perhaps TRBD1 (6 bases). Trimming cost V 0 bases and J 9 bases, with 13 bases left between them. This CDR3 region has 14 residues. The V gene's germline CDR1 is SGHNT and CDR2 YYREEE (reference sequence).

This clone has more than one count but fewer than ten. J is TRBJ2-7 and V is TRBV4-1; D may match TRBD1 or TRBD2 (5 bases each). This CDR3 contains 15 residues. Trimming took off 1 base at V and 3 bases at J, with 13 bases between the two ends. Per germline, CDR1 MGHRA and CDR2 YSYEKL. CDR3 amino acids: CASSQGVGTYYEQYF. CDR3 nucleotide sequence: TGCGCCAGCAGCCAAGGGGTCGGGACCTACTACGAGCAGTACTTC.

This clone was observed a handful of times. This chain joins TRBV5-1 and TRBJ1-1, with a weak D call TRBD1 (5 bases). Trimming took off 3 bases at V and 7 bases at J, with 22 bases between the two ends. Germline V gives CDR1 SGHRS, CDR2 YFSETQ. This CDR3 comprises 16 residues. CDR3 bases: TGCGCCAGCAGCTCCCGCGCCCAAGGAGGGGCGCATGAAGCTTTCTTT. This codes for CASSSRAQGGAHEAFF.

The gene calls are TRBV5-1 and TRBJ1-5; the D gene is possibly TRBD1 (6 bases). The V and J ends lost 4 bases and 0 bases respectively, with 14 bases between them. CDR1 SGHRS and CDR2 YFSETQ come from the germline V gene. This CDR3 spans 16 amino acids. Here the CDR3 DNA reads TGCGCCAGCAGCCCGGGACACACGAGTAGCAATCAGCCCCAGCATTTT. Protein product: CASSPGHTSSNQPQHF.

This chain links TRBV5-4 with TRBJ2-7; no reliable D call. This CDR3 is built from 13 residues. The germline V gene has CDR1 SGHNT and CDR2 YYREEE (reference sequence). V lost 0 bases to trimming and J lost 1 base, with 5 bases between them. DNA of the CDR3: TGTGCCAGCAGCTTGGGTGAGTCCTACGAGCAGTACTTC. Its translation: CASSLGESYEQYF.

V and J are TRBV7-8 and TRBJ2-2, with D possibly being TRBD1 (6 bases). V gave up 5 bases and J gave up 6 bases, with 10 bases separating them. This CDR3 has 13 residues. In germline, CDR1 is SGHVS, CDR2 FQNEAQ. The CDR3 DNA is TGTGCCAGCAGCCATACAGGGCCCGGGGAGCTGTTTTTT. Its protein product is CASSHTGPGELFF.

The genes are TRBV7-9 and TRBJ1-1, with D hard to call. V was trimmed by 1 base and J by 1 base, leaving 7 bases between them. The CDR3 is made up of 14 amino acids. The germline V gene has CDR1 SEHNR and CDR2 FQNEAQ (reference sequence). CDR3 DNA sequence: TGTGCCAGCAGCTTAGGAGCCAAGAACACTGAAGCTTTCTTT. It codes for CASSLGAKNTEAFF. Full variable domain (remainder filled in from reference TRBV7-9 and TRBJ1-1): DTGVSQNPRHKITKRGQNVTFRCDPISEHNRLYWYRQTLGQGPEFLTYFQNEAQLEKSRLLSDRFSAERPKGSFSTLEIQRTEQGDSAMYLCASSLGAKNTEAFFGQGTRLTVV.

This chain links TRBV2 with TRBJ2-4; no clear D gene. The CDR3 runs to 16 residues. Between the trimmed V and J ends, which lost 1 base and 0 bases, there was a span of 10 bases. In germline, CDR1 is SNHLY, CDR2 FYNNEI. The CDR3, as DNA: TGTGCCAGCAGTGAAGTGGGGATTCTAGCCAAAAACATTCAGTACTTC. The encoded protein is CASSEVGILAKNIQYF.

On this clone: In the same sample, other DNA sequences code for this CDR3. CDR3 bases: TGCAGCGTGGGAAATAAAGATACGCAGTATTTT. Translation: CSVGNKDTQYF. V is TRBV29-1 and J is TRBJ2-3; D gene ambiguous. With 6 bases removed from V and 5 bases from J, the gap between germline ends came to 9 bases. Germline values: CDR1 SQVTM, CDR2 ANQGSEA. This CDR3 spans 11 amino acids.

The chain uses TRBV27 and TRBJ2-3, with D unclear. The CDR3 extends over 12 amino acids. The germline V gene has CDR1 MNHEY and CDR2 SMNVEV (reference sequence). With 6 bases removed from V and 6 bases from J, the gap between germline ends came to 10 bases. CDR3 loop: CASRSRTDTQYF. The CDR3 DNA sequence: TGTGCCAGCAGGTCAAGGACGGATACGCAGTATTTT.

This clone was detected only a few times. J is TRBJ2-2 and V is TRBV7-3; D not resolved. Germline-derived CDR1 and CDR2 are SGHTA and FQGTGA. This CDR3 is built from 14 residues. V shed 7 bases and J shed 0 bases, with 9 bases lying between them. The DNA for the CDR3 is TGTGCCAGCAAAAAAGGGACGAACACCGGGGAGCTGTTTTTT. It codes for CASKKGTNTGELFF. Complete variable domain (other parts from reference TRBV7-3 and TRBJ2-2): GAGVSQTPSNKVTEKGKYVELRCDPISGHTALYWYRQSLGQGPEFLIYFQGTGAADDSGLPNDRFFAVRPEGSVSTLKIQRTERGDSAVYLCASKKGTNTGELFFGEGSRLTVL.

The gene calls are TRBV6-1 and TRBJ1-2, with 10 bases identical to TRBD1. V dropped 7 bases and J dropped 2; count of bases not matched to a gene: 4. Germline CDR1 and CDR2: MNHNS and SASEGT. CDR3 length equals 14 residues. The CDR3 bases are TGTGCCAGCAATCGGGACAGGGGCAACTATGGCTACACCTTC. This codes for CASNRDRGNYGYTF.

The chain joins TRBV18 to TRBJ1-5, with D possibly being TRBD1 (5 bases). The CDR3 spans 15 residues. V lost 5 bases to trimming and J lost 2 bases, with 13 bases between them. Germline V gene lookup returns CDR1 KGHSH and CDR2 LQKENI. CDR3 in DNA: TGTGCCAGCTCATGGTTAGGGACCGGCAATCAGCCCCAGCATTTT. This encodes CASSWLGTGNQPQHF.

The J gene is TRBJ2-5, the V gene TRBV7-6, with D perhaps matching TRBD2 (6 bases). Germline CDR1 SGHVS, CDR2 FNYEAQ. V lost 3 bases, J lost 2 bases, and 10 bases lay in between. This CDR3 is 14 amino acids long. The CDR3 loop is CASSFSGGQETQYF. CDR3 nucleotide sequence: TGTGCCAGCAGCTTTTCCGGGGGTCAAGAGACCCAGTACTTC.

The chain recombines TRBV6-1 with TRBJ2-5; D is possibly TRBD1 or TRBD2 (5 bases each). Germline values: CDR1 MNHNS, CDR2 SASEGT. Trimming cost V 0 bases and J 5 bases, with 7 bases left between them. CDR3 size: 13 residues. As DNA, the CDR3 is TGTGCCAGCAGTGAAGCGTGGGGGGAGACCCAGTACTTC. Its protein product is CASSEAWGETQYF.

The CDR3 DNA follows: TGTGCCAGCAGCTTCCCGGGGGGGCCTAATACTGAGCAGTTCTTC. Translation gives CASSFPGGPNTEQFF. The chain links TRBV5-4 to TRBJ2-1; 8 positions agree with TRBD2. Germline CDR1 SGHNT, CDR2 YYREEE (reference sequence). The V gene end was trimmed by 2 bases and the J gene end by 9 bases; junction bases not matched to a gene: 10. There are 15 residues in the CDR3.